Presented here are 9 T cell receptor beta chains from one specimen sequenced in a study of T cell repertoires in aging, cancer and after chemotherapy. TCR beta rearrangements were amplified from peripheral blood genomic DNA. TRB rearrangements spanning V, D and J were amplified using mixed TRB-A/B primers. TCRdb used MiXCR to reprocess the multiplex PCR reads, holding one entry per CDR3 protein. The data contain around 12,000 distinct CDR3 sequences, roughly a quarter of them singletons. Sequenced material: blood. These receptors were obtained from a human donor in good health.

The chain is built from TRBV9 and TRBJ1-2; tentatively, D is TRBD1 (6 bases). Germline V gene data show CDR1 as SGDLS and CDR2 as YYNGEE. The CDR3 loop spans 15 amino acids. The ends were cut back, 4 bases at V and 4 bases at J, with 17 bases in the middle. The CDR3 spells CASSSRDILGYGYTF. The CDR3 DNA reads as TGTGCCAGCAGCTCGCGGGACATACTGGGCTATGGCTACACCTTC.

This clonotype came up a few times. The chain couples TRBV14 to TRBJ1-6; D gene ambiguous. Germline assignment: CDR1 SGHDN and CDR2 FVKESK. The CDR3 is made up of 13 amino acids. The germline V and J ends were trimmed by 3 bases and 3 bases, with 3 bases remaining between them. CDR3 bases: TGTGCCAGCAGCCAGGTCTATAATTCACCCCTCCACTTT. This codes for CASSQVYNSPLHF.

Relative to its sample, this clonotype is medium-sized (0.01 to 0.1%). The chain uses TRBV20-1 and TRBJ2-7; 8 positions agree with TRBD1. Germline CDR1 reads DFQATT; CDR2 reads SNEGSKA (reference sequence). This CDR3 comprises 13 residues. V gave up 5 bases and J gave up 4 bases; unmatched junction bases: 7. The CDR3 nucleotides read TGCAGTGCTCCCGGACAGGGTAATTACGAGCAGTACTTC. The encoded protein is CSAPGQGNYEQYF.

This clonotype occurred a few times. The chain combines TRBV20-1 with TRBJ2-5; D is perhaps TRBD2 (6 bases). Germline V gene lookup returns CDR1 DFQATT and CDR2 SNEGSKA (reference sequence). The V gene lost 5 bases and the J gene lost 5 bases, with 15 bases spanning the gap. This CDR3 spans 13 amino acids. The CDR3 DNA is TGCAGTGCTCGGGACCCTGGGGGGGAGACCCAGTACTTC. It encodes CSARDPGGETQYF.

This clonotype has more than one count but fewer than ten. The chain joins TRBV5-4 to TRBJ2-1, with D tentatively TRBD2 (6 bases). CDR1 and CDR2 from the germline V gene are SGHNT and YYREEE (reference sequence). The length of the CDR3 is 15 residues. The ends were cut back, 3 bases at V and 0 bases at J, with 10 bases in the middle. CDR3: CASSWDFSSYNEQFF. In nucleotides, the CDR3 is TGTGCCAGCAGCTGGGACTTTAGCTCCTACAATGAGCAGTTCTTC.

This clonotype was counted a single time. One end of the junction does not line up with germline, which may come from a read error. The chain joins TRBV11-2 to TRBJ1-6; 7 nucleotides match TRBD1. There are 15 residues in the CDR3. In germline, CDR1 is SGHAT, CDR2 FQNNGV. The CDR3 DNA reads as TGTACCAGCAGCTTAGGGGGCGAGGGTAATTCACCCCTCCACTTT. It translates to CTSSLGGEGNSPLHF.

The V and J genes are TRBV28 and TRBJ1-6; TRBD1 might be the D (5 bases). Trimming took 5 bases from V and 6 from J, leaving 11 bases between them. CDR1 and CDR2 (germline): MDHEN, SYDVKM. The CDR3 is 14 residues long. The CDR3 nucleotides are TGTGCCAGCAGTCTTGGGGGGGTTAATTCACCCCTCCACTTT. This codes for CASSLGGVNSPLHF.

This rearrangement joins TRBV5-1 to TRBJ2-3, with D uncertain. V shed 0 bases and J shed 0 bases, with 8 bases lying between them. CDR3 length: 15 residues. The germline V gene encodes CDR1 SGHRS and CDR2 YFSETQ. CDR3 protein: CASSLEVSSTDTQYF. DNA of the CDR3: TGCGCCAGCAGCTTGGAGGTCAGTAGCACAGATACGCAGTATTTT.

This clonotype was observed a handful of times. V usage is TRBV11-3 and J usage is TRBJ2-1; 10 nucleotides match TRBD2. The CDR3 contains 15 residues. The V segment lost 4 bases and the J segment 10 bases; nucleotides outside the gene matches: 10. CDR1 SGHNT and CDR2 YENEEA come from the germline V gene. The CDR3 DNA sequence: TGTGCCAGCAGCTCTAGCGGGGGAGCCGGGACGGAGCAGTTCTTC. This codes for CASSSSGGAGTEQFF. Combining the CDR3 with reference TRBV11-3 and TRBJ2-1 gives the whole variable domain EAGVVQSPRYKIIEKKQPVAFWCNPISGHNTLYWYLQNLGQGPELLIRYENEEAVDDSQLPKDRFSAERLKGVDSTLKIQPAELGDSAVYLCASSSSGGAGTEQFFGPGTRLTVL.